The T cell receptor (beta chain) under discussion was sequenced for a study of post-analysis software for immune sequencing data. For the study at large: Recorded subtypes: relapsing-remitting, secondary progressive, progressive-relapsing; some patients unannotated. Findings and limits, study-wide: Normalized Chao1 diversity was significantly lower in multiple sclerosis patients than in controls. F measure showed strong co-clustering of same-batch samples. Four or five TRBV segments occurring more often in patients than controls included TRBV5-6, TRBV5-1 and TRBV20-1.

This clonotype was observed a few times. What it binds is unknown. The CDR3 has 17 amino acids. The germline CDR1 and CDR2 sequences are SGHTA and FQGNSA. With 5 bases clipped from V and 8 bases from J, the junction kept 17 bases outside the gene matches. Unique molecular identifiers featured in each of the TCR beta cDNA libraries. In TCRdb, the PCR reads were re-called with MiXCR into one record per CDR3 protein. The table has about 800,000 distinct CDR3 sequences, just under 30% seen once; the top ten hold approximately 0.6%. Material: blood. The chain recombines TRBV7-2 with TRBJ1-4, with TRBD1 matching over 7 bases. This clonotype originated in a girl aged 5-17 years with multiple sclerosis. The DNA for the CDR3 is TGTGCCAGCAGCCCCTACTTCGACAGGGTGGTTCGGGAAAAACTGTTTTTT. It codes for CASSPYFDRVVREKLFF.